A single sample is the source of the 30 T cell receptor beta chains below, sequenced in a study of patients and donors after allogeneic stem cell transplantation. Each CDR3 protein gets one entry after TCRdb re-called the RT-PCR reads with MiXCR. The data hold about 23,000 distinct CDR3 sequences, with under 30% observed a single time. The sequenced sample was blood, either unsorted or a sorted T cell fraction (not recorded which). Source of these receptors: a human donor who was either an allogeneic HSCT recipient or a stem cell or donor lymphocyte infusion donor (not recorded which). It is not recorded whose cells these are; they may come from a transplant donor.

CDR3 sequence (DNA): TGTGCCAGCAGTGAACTGAGGGAGCAGTACTTC. Its protein is CASSELREQYF. The J gene is TRBJ2-7, the V gene TRBV25-1; D is unresolved. V was shortened by 2 bases and J by 7 bases, with 6 bases between the two germline ends. Germline lookup yields CDR1 MGHDK and CDR2 SYGVNS. The CDR3 extends over 11 amino acids.

Only a few counts were recorded for this clonotype. Here the CDR3 reads CASSTGFSYEQYV. The CDR3 DNA reads TGTGCCAGCAGTACAGGGTTCTCCTACGAGCAGTACGTC. The chain recombines TRBV28 with TRBJ2-7; tentatively, D is TRBD1 (6 bases). The germline gives CDR1 MDHEN, CDR2 SYDVKM. The CDR3 is made up of 13 amino acids. Trimming removed 5 bases from V and 0 bases from J, with 8 bases in between.

This rearrangement joins TRBV20-1 to TRBJ2-2, with D unresolved. The CDR3 consists of 12 residues. The V gene lost 6 bases and the J gene lost 4 bases, with 9 bases spanning the gap. Germline V CDR1 and CDR2: DFQATT, SNEGSKA (reference sequence). The CDR3: CSASDGTGELFF. DNA of the CDR3: TGCAGTGCCTCGGACGGCACCGGGGAGCTGTTTTTT.

The gene calls are TRBV5-1 and TRBJ1-2; possible D gene TRBD1, 5 bases. The CDR3 length is 14 residues. Germline CDR1 is SGHRS and CDR2 is YFSETQ. V lost 0 bases, J lost 3 bases, and 9 bases lay in between. The CDR3, as DNA: TGCGCCAGCAGCTTGGGGGGCAGGGACTATGGCTACACCTTC. Its translation: CASSLGGRDYGYTF.

This clonotype turned up a few times. The chain uses TRBV9 and TRBJ1-6, with TRBD1 matching over 8 bases. Germline values: CDR1 SGDLS, CDR2 YYNGEE. The CDR3 has 16 residues. V lost 0 bases to trimming and J lost 8 bases; unmatched junction nucleotides: 7. The CDR3 sequence is CASSVERDRRYSPLHF. Here the CDR3 DNA reads TGTGCCAGCAGCGTAGAAAGGGACAGGCGGTATTCACCCCTCCACTTT. Complete variable domain (other parts from reference TRBV9 and TRBJ1-6): DSGVTQTPKHLITATGQRVTLRCSPRSGDLSVYWYQQSLDQGLQFLIQYYNGEERAKGNILERFSAQQFPDLHSELNLSSLELGDSALYFCASSVERDRRYSPLHFGNGTRLTVT.

This clonotype was counted ten times or more. The CDR3 nucleotides read TGTGCCAGCAGCGCAACCTACGAGCAGTACTTC. Translation gives CASSATYEQYF. The chain combines TRBV7-2 with TRBJ2-7; D remains unclear. Trimming took off 5 bases at V and 2 bases at J, with 4 bases between the two ends. CDR1 and CDR2 (germline): SGHTA, FQGNSA. This CDR3 region has 11 residues.

The genes are TRBV9 and TRBJ1-1; the D is unclear. Trimming removed 0 bases from V and 4 bases from J, with 7 bases in between. Per germline, CDR1 SGDLS and CDR2 YYNGEE. The CDR3 length is 13 residues. CDR3 in amino acids: CASSVGQVTEAFF. CDR3 nucleotides: TGTGCCAGCAGCGTAGGGCAGGTCACTGAAGCTTTCTTT.

This clonotype occurred a few times. This chain uses TRBV20-1 with TRBJ1-4; 8 nucleotides match TRBD1. V lost 6 bases and J lost 5; bases outside the gene matches: 5. The CDR3 runs 13 residues. Germline values: CDR1 DFQATT, CDR2 SNEGSKA (reference sequence). CDR3 coding DNA: TGCAGTGCCGGGCAGGGGGCGAATGAAAAACTGTTTTTT. Translating it yields CSAGQGANEKLFF.

The V gene is TRBV7-9, the J gene TRBJ1-6, with D possibly TRBD1 on 6 matching bases. The germline gives CDR1 SEHNR, CDR2 FQNEAQ (reference sequence). V lost 5 bases and J lost 3, with 14 bases in between. The CDR3 is 16 residues long. Here the CDR3 DNA reads TGTGCCAGCAGCGCCCGGACAGTTGACTATAATTCACCCCTCCACTTT. The encoded protein is CASSARTVDYNSPLHF.

This clonotype was seen repeatedly, ten times or more. V is TRBV5-1 and J is TRBJ2-6; D uncertain. Germline-derived CDR1 and CDR2 are SGHRS and YFSETQ. This CDR3 is built from 15 residues. The V gene lost 1 base and the J gene lost 0 bases, with 5 bases spanning the gap. CDR3 in DNA: TGCGCCAGCAGCTTGATTGCCTCTGGGGCCAACGTCCTGACTTTC. The encoded protein is CASSLIASGANVLTF. Full variable domain (rest looked up from reference TRBV5-1 and TRBJ2-6): KAGVTQTPRYLIKTRGQQVTLSCSPISGHRSVSWYQQTPGQGLQFLFEYFSETQRNKGNFPGRFSGRQFSNSRSEMNVSTLELGDSALYLCASSLIASGANVLTFGAGSRLTVL.

The chain employs TRBV12-3 or TRBV12-4 and TRBJ1-1, with 7 nucleotides matching TRBD1. With 3 bases clipped from V and 0 bases from J, the junction kept 1 base outside the gene matches. The length of the CDR3 is 14 residues. CDR3 nucleotides: TGTGCCAGCAGTTTCACAGGGGTGAACACTGAAGCTTTCTTT. Translation: CASSFTGVNTEAFF.

This rearrangement joins TRBV12-3 or TRBV12-4 to TRBJ1-3, with D possibly being TRBD1 (6 bases). This CDR3 is built from 16 residues. V was cut by 5 bases and J by 2 bases, with 16 bases left in between. The CDR3 reads CASSRRRDNAGNTIYF. CDR3 coding DNA: TGTGCCAGCAGTCGCCGCCGGGACAACGCTGGAAACACCATATATTTT.

Of note for this clonotype: An end of the junction does not agree with germline; a read error may underlie this. V usage is TRBV28 and J usage is TRBJ2-1; D may match TRBD1 or TRBD2 (5 bases each). CDR3 length equals 12 residues. Germline CDR1 reads MDHEN; CDR2 reads SYDVKM. The chain's CDR3 is CASSLFLGTFFF. Here the CDR3 DNA reads TGTGCCAGCAGTTTATTTTTAGGGACGTTCTTTTTC.

The chain couples TRBV28 to TRBJ1-2; unclear D gene. This CDR3 is 13 amino acids long. Trimming removed 3 bases from V and 4 bases from J, with 9 bases in between. Germline CDR1 reads MDHEN; CDR2 reads SYDVKM. The CDR3 reads CASSLIGPYGYTF. The CDR3 nucleotides are TGTGCCAGCAGTTTGATAGGGCCCTATGGCTACACCTTC.

There are a few counts of this clonotype. The rearrangement links TRBV6-5 to TRBJ2-3; D is unclear. Trimming removed 6 bases at V and 0 bases at J, with 10 bases between. The CDR3 is 14 residues long. CDR1 and CDR2 from the germline V gene are MNHEY and SVGAGI. The CDR3 DNA is TGTGCCAGCAGAAGTTCCCTGAGCACAGATACGCAGTATTTT. It is translated as CASRSSLSTDTQYF.

The rearrangement links TRBV9 to TRBJ2-2, with D possibly being TRBD1 (6 bases). Germline assignment: CDR1 SGDLS and CDR2 YYNGEE. V lost 0 bases and J lost 1, with 13 bases in between. CDR3 size: 17 residues. This CDR3 reads CASSVGQQGRNTGELFF. CDR3 nucleotides: TGTGCCAGCAGCGTAGGACAACAGGGAAGGAACACCGGGGAGCTGTTTTTT.

This chain links TRBV12-3 or TRBV12-4 with TRBJ1-2; TRBD1 aligns across 7 bases. The CDR3 length is 14 residues. Trimming took 5 bases from V and 2 from J; bases not matched to a gene: 5. CDR3 in DNA: TGTGCCAGCAGTCAGGGGGGGGAAAACTATGGCTACACCTTC. It translates to CASSQGGENYGYTF.

This clonotype came up a few times. The chain is built from TRBV28 and TRBJ1-2; D gene uncertain. The ends were cut back, 5 bases at V and 0 bases at J, with 7 bases in the middle. CDR1 and CDR2 (germline): MDHEN, SYDVKM. CDR3 length equals 13 residues. CDR3 protein: CASSPFANYGYTF. The CDR3 DNA follows: TGTGCCAGCAGTCCCTTCGCTAACTATGGCTACACCTTC.

V gene TRBV4-3 combines with J gene TRBJ1-3; a possible D gene is TRBD1 (5 bases). V was trimmed by 1 base and J by 4 bases, leaving 11 bases between them. CDR1 and CDR2 from the germline V gene are LGHNA and YSLEER. This CDR3 contains 15 residues. The CDR3 reads CASSQVGAGGNTIYF. CDR3 sequence (DNA): TGCGCCAGCAGCCAAGTAGGGGCAGGGGGAAACACCATATATTTT.

The chain recombines TRBV5-1 with TRBJ2-1; 8 bases map to TRBD1. The CDR3 contains 13 residues. Germline V CDR1 and CDR2: SGHRS, YFSETQ. Trimming removed 3 bases from V and 14 bases from J; junction bases left unmatched: 10. CDR3 residues: CASSWSTGVLEFF. The CDR3 coding sequence is TGCGCCAGCAGCTGGTCGACAGGGGTTTTGGAGTTCTTC.

The chain carries TRBV6-6 and TRBJ2-4, with D perhaps matching TRBD1 (6 bases). This CDR3 region has 15 residues. From germline, CDR1 is MNHNY and CDR2 SVGAGI (reference sequence). V gave up 5 bases and J gave up 0 bases, with 11 bases separating them. CDR3 in amino acids: CASSLGAQAKNIQYF. The CDR3 nucleotides read TGTGCCAGCAGTCTGGGGGCACAAGCCAAAAACATTCAGTACTTC.

This clonotype is deemed medium-sized (0.01 to 0.1%). The V gene is TRBV28, the J gene TRBJ1-1, with 7 bases fitting TRBD1. The junction had 4 bases not matched to a gene; V was cut back by 2 bases and J by 10 bases. In germline, CDR1 is MDHEN, CDR2 SYDVKM. This CDR3 comprises 12 residues. The CDR3 region is CASSLENRGAFF. CDR3 nucleotides: TGTGCCAGCAGTTTAGAGAACAGGGGAGCTTTCTTT.

This clonotype was picked up many times. The V call is TRBV9, the J call TRBJ1-2, with 11 bases that match TRBD1. Unmatched junction bases numbered 2, after V lost 3 bases and J lost 4 bases. Germline-derived CDR1 and CDR2 are SGDLS and YYNGEE. There are 14 residues in the CDR3. The CDR3 here is CASSGGQGAYGYTF. CDR3 sequence (DNA): TGTGCCAGCAGCGGTGGACAGGGGGCCTATGGCTACACCTTC.

V usage is TRBV6-5 and J usage is TRBJ1-3, with 8 bases identical to TRBD1. The V and J ends lost 0 bases and 4 bases, in that order; junction bases with no gene match: 8. Germline CDR1 is MNHEY and CDR2 is SVGAGI. The CDR3 contains 17 residues. CDR3 amino acids: CASSYSNRGSLGNTIYF. CDR3 DNA: TGTGCCAGCAGTTACTCGAACAGGGGGTCCTTGGGAAACACCATATATTTT.

This clonotype showed up just a few times. The genes are TRBV6-6 and TRBJ1-3, with D perhaps TRBD1 (6 bases). Trimming cost V 2 bases and J 0 bases, with 8 bases left between them. Per the germline V gene, CDR1 is MNHNY and CDR2 is SVGAGI (reference sequence). The CDR3 spans 15 residues. CDR3 nucleotide sequence: TGTGCCAGCAGTTACGACAGGCCCTCTGGAAACACCATATATTTT. Amino acids: CASSYDRPSGNTIYF.

In DNA, the CDR3 is TGTGCCAGCAGCTTGACAGGGACGGAGACCCAGTACTTC. Protein product: CASSLTGTETQYF. The chain joins TRBV7-9 to TRBJ2-5, with 7 positions matching TRBD1. With V trimmed by 3 bases and J by 5 bases, 3 bases remained unmatched. The CDR3 length is 13 residues. CDR1 and CDR2 from the germline V gene are SEHNR and FQNEAQ (reference sequence).

Ten or more counts support this clonotype. In DNA form, the CDR3 reads TGTGCCATCAGTGAGTCGAGGGGAGGAGGCGAAAAACTGTTTTTT. This sequence encodes CAISESRGGGEKLFF. The V call is TRBV10-3, the J call TRBJ1-4; D perhaps matches TRBD1 (5 bases). This CDR3 comprises 15 residues. V was cut by 0 bases and J by 8 bases, with 13 bases left in between. The germline CDR1 and CDR2 sequences are ENHRY and SYGVKD.

V usage is TRBV4-2 and J usage is TRBJ1-5; the D is unclear. The V end lost 0 bases, the J end lost 3 bases, and 9 bases lay between the germline ends. Germline assignment: CDR1 LGHNA and CDR2 YNFKEQ. The CDR3 runs to 15 residues. CDR3 sequence: CASSQDQLINQPQHF. The CDR3 coding sequence is TGTGCCAGCAGCCAAGATCAACTTATCAATCAGCCCCAGCATTTT.

Many counts were recorded for this clonotype. The chain recombines TRBV18 with TRBJ2-3, with D possibly matching TRBD2 (5 bases). This CDR3 region has 12 residues. Germline assignment: CDR1 KGHSH and CDR2 LQKENI. Trimming shortened V by 3 bases and J by 4 bases, and 5 bases separated the two germline ends. The CDR3 DNA follows: TGTGCCAGCTCACCCGGGGCAGATACGCAGTATTTT. Translation: CASSPGADTQYF. Full variable domain (rest looked up from reference TRBV18 and TRBJ2-3): NAGVMQNPRHLVRRRGQEARLRCSPMKGHSHVYWYRQLPEEGLKFMVYLQKENIIDESGMPKERFSAEFPKEGPSILRIQQVVRGDSAAYFCASSPGADTQYFGPGTRLTVL.

Only a few counts were recorded for this clonotype. V gene TRBV5-1 combines with J gene TRBJ1-6; D call uncertain. There are 14 residues in the CDR3. Trimming pared 0 bases from V and 9 bases from J, leaving 10 bases between. Germline V lookup: CDR1 SGHRS, CDR2 YFSETQ. This CDR3 reads CASSLEGGTSPLHF. The CDR3 region has the DNA TGCGCCAGCAGCTTGGAAGGAGGTACTTCACCCCTCCACTTT.